This T cell receptor (beta chain) comes out of a study of graft-versus-host responses after intestinal transplantation (dated by TCRdb to about 2021). Describing the broader study: The transplants that recipients received were multivisceral, liver-intestinal, or isolated intestinal. Alloreactive clones were identified by sequencing pre-transplant mixed lymphocyte reaction products and comparing these products with unstimulated pre-transplant donor and recipient T cells. Donor T cell macrochimerism was defined as a peak of at least 4% donor T cells among recipient peripheral blood mononuclear cells. Rather than being sequenced by the commercial service, samples from a few later patients were sequenced in-house on an Illumina MiSeq and processed with MiXCR. Anti-thymocyte globulin induction was given to all recipients, followed by maintenance tacrolimus and steroids for approximately three years. Bulk TCR-beta CDR3 sequencing was used to track graft-versus-host and host-versus-graft alloreactive T cell clones in the graft, circulation and bone marrow after intestinal transplantation. Of the roughly 23 intestinal transplant recipients enrolled in the cohort, one of whom was a retransplant, 3 patients without pretransplant specimens were excluded. The investigation overall reported the following: The relatively low number and heterogeneity of intestinal transplant patients limited the conclusions. In the allografts of patients with donor T cell macrochimerism, GvH to HvG T cell clonal ratios were high. GvH clones were detected in recipient bone marrow, and some appeared earlier in ileal mucosa or blood, consistent with an intestinal mucosal origin. Early after transplant, peak levels of circulating GvH clones were found to be associated with declines in HvG clones.

Of note for this clone: The clone's antigen remains unknown. Within one base of it there is no much larger clone, and no base qualities were kept.

The method was the immunoSEQ multiplex PCR assay. For most patients, genomic DNA was subjected to high-throughput TCR-beta CDR3 sequencing by Adaptive Biotechnologies. The original methods were these. Adaptive's ImmunoSEQ software supplied the TCR sequencing data for under 20 patients, while MiXCR and VDJtools were used to process a few other patients. CDR3 nucleotide sequences shared between donor and recipient were removed because the origin of such sequences could not be assigned. To be classed as alloreactive, a clone needed at least 2-fold expansion over unstimulated cells and a minimum CFSE-low frequency of 0.002% (template counts) or 0.001% (read counts). Clones detected in sequenced pre-transplant spleen, lymph node, or MLR CFSE-low populations of the donor or recipient were defined as mappable. The cumulative frequency of alloreactive clones was calculated as a percentage of all sequences, weighted by copy number. TCRdb's version of the immuneACCESS table is confined to in-frame rearrangements and falls short of the full clone set. An unresolved V gene accounts for under half of the shortfall where checked; the remainder is of unknown origin. V, J and clone size were drawn from that table, and D and trimming were deduced from the DNA. In all, the sample holds 40,000 or so clones, and roughly 93% of those were seen once. 3.6% of the sample is taken by the ten largest.

Blood samples were collected up to 4 times in the first month after transplant and then at least monthly when available. Looking up the germline V gene yields CDR1 MNHNS and CDR2 SASEGT. V gives up 4 bases and J gives up 2 bases, and the segment between their germline ends measures 9 bases. The cysteine opens and the phenylalanine closes a CDR3 of 13 amino acids. Only CDR3 DNA is held: 39 bases, read in frame from base 1. The V and J genes are TRBV6-1 and TRBJ2-7; the D segment cannot be called with confidence. Sequenced material: PBMCs, taken around 730 days after intestinal transplantation. This TCR was recovered from a human patient who received an intestinal transplant, so some T cells may come from the graft donor. The DNA sequence is given as TGTGCCAGCAGTGGAAGCATCACCTACGAGCAGTACTTC. This translates into CASSGSITYEQYF.